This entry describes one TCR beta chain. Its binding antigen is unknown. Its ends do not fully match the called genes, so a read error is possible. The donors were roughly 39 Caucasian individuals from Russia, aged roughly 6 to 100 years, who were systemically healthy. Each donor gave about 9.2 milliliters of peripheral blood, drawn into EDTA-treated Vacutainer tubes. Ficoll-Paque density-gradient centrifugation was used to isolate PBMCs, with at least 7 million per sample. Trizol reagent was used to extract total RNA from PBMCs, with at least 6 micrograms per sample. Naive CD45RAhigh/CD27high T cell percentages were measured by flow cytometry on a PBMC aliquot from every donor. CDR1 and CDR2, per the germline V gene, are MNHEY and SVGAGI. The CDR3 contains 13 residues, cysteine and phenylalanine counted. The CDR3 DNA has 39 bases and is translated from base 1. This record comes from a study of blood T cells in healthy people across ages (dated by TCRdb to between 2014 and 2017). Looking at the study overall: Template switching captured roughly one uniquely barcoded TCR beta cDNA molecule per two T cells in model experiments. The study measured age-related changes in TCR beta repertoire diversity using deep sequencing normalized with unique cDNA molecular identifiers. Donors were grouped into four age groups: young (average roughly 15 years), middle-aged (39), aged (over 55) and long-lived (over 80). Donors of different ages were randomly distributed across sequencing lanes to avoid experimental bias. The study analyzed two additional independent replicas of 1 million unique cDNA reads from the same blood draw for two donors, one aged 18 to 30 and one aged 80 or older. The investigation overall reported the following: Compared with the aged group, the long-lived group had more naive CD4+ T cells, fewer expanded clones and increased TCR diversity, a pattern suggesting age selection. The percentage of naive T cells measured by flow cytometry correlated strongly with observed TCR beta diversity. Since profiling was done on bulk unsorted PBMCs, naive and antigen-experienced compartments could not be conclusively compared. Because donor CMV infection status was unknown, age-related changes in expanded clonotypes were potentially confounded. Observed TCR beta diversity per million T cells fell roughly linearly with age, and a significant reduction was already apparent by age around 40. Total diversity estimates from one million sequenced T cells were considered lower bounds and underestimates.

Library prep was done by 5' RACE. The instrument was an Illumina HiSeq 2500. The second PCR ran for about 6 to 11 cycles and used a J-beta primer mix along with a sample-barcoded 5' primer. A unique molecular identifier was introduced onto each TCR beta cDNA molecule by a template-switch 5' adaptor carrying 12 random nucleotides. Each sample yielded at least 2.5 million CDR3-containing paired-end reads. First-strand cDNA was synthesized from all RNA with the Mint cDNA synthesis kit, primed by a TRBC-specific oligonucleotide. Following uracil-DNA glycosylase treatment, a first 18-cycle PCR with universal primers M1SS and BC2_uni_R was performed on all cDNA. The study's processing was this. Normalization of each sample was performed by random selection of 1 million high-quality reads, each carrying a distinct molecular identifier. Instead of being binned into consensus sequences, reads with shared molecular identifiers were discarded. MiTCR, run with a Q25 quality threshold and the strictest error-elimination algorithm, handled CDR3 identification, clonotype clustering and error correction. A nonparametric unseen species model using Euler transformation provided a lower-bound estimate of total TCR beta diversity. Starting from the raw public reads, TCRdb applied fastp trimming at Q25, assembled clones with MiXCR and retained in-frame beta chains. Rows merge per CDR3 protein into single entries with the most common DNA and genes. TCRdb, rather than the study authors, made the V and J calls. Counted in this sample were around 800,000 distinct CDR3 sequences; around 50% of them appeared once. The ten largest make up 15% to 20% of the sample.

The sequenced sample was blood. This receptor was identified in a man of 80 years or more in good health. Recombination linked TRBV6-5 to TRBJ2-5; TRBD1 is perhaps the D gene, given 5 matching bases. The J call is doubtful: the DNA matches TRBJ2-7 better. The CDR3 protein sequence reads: CASSDSAGYEQYF. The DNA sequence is TGTGCCAGCAGTGACTCGGCAGGGTACGAGCAGTACTTC.